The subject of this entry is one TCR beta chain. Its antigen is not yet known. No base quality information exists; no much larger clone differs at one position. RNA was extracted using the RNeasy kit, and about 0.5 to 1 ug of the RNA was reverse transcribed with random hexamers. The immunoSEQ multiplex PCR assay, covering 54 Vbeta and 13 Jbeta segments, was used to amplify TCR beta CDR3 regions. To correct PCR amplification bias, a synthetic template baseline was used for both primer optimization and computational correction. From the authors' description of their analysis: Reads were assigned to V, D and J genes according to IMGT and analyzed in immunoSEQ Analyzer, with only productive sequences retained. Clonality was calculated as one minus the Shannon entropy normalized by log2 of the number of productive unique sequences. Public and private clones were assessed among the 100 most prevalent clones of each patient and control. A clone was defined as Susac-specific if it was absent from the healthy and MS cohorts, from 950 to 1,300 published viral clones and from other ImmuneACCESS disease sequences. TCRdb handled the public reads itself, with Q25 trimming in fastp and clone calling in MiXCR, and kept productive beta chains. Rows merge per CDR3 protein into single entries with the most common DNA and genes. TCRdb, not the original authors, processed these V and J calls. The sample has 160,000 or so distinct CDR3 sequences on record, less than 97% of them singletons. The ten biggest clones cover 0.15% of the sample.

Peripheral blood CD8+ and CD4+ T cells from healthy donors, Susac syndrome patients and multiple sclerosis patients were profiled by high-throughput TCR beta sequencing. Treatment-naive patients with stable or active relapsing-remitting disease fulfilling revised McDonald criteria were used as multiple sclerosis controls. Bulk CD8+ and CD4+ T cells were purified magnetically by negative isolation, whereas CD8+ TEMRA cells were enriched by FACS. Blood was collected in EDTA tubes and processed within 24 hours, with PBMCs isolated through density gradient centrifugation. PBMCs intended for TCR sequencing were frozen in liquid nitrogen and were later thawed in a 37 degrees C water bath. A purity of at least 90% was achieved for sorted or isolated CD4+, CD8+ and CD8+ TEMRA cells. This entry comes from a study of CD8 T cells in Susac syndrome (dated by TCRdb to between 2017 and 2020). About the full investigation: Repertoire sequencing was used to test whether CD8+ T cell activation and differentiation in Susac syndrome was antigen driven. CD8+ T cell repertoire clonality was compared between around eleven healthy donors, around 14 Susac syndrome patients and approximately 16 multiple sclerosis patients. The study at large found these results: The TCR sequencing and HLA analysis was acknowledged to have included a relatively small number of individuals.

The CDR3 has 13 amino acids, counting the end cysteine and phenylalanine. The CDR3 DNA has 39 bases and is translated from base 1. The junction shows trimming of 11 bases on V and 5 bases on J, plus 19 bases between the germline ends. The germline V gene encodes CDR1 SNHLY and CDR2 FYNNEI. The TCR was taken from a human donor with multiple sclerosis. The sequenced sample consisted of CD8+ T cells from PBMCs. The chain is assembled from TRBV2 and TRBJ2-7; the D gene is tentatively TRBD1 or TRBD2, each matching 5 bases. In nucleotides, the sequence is TGTGCCCGTCAGGGACGCCTCCCCGACGAGCAGTACTTC. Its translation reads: CARQGRLPDEQYF.